The present T cell receptor (beta chain) was sequenced within a study of blood T cell repertoires in COVID-19. The CDR3 contains 15 residues. V was cut by 3 bases and J by 4 bases, with 12 bases left in between. Germline loops: CDR1 MGHRA, CDR2 YSYEKL. Libraries were prepared by immunoSEQ multiplex PCR; TCRdb keeps only in-frame clonotypes and omits some of them. The table has 300,000 to 450,000 clones, roughly 90% seen once. This clone was counted only a few times. The gene calls are TRBV4-1 and TRBJ2-2, with D possibly TRBD2 on 6 matching bases. The source material was peripheral blood. This TCR was recovered from a young woman with COVID-19, enrolled during active disease. The chain's CDR3 is CASSQRRDFTGELFF. The DNA of the CDR3 is TGCGCCAGCAGCCAGAGGAGGGATTTCACCGGGGAGCTGTTTTTT.